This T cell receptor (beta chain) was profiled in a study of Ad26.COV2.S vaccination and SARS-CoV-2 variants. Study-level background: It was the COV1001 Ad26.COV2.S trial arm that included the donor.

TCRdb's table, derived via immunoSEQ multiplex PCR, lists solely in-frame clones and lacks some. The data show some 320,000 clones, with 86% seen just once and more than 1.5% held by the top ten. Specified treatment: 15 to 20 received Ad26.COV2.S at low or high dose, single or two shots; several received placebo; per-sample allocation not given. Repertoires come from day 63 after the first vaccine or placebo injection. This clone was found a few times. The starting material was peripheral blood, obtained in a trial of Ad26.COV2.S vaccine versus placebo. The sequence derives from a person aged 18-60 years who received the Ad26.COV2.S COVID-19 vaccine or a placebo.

The chain's CDR3 is CASSYRDPRVGNTEAFF. CDR3 sequence (DNA): TGTGCCAGTAGTTACCGGGACCCCAGAGTAGGGAACACTGAAGCTTTCTTT. V usage is TRBV19 and J usage is TRBJ1-1, with a weak D call TRBD1 (5 bases). The germline CDR1 and CDR2 sequences are LNHDA and SQIVND (reference sequence). This CDR3 contains 17 residues. Trimming shortened V by 5 bases and J by 1 base, and 20 bases separated the two germline ends.